This T cell receptor beta chain was captured in a study of OX40 agonist ivuxolimab in advanced cancers. The assay was immunoSEQ multiplex PCR, and TCRdb's table has in-frame clones only and misses some. The sample has around 77,000 clones, approximately 92% seen once; the top ten hold about 0.94%. The junction had 4 bases not matched to a gene; V was cut back by 2 bases and J by 2 bases. This CDR3 has 16 residues. Looked up from germline, CDR1 is SGHTA and CDR2 is FQGTGA. This specimen was CD4+ or CD8+ T cells sorted from blood, taken in a trial of the OX40 agonist ivuxolimab. The V and J genes are TRBV7-3 and TRBJ2-1; TRBD2 aligns across 9 bases. The receptor was derived from an adult with an advanced solid tumor such as melanoma, head and neck, liver or kidney cancer. CDR3 nucleotides: TGTGCCAGCAGCTTATTAGGCGGGAGGGCCTACAATGAGCAGTTCTTC. Amino acids: CASSLLGGRAYNEQFF.